A selection of T cell receptor beta chains follows, all from one sample in a study of human T cells and chemical hapten exposure. MiXCR, applied by TCRdb to the RACE reads, yields one record per CDR3 protein. The table records tens of thousands of distinct CDR3 sequences, 8% to 9.5% of them present only once. Sequences were derived from whole blood, sampled in connection with sensitization to the hapten diphenylcyclopropenone (DPC). These receptors were obtained from a man in his thirties or forties with alopecia areata. Some clones in this sample may be carry-over from other donors' samples. CDR3s include the opening cysteine and the closing phenylalanine or tryptophan. Each record gives: D gene, CDR3 length, J gene, V gene, clone size, CDR3 DNA, CDR3 protein. The D gene is left open where the match is weak. The listing skips clone size in some rows; elsewhere it reads once, few, many or a size class.

D gene: .
CDR3 length: 16
J gene: TRBJ1-3
V gene: TRBV13
clone size: many
CDR3 DNA: TGTGCCAGCAGCTTAGATGGTAGAAGGTCTGGAAACACCATATATTTT
CDR3 protein: CASSLDGRRSGNTIYF

D gene: .
CDR3 length: 18
J gene: TRBJ2-1
V gene: TRBV14
clone size: .
CDR3 DNA: TGTGCCAGCAGCATTAGGACGGGGGCGCTGGACACTTACAATGAGCAGTTCTTC
CDR3 protein: CASSIRTGALDTYNEQFF

D gene: TRBD1
CDR3 length: 16
J gene: TRBJ1-2
V gene: TRBV7-9
clone size: many
CDR3 DNA: TGTGCCAGCAGCTTAGCGGAGACAGGGGTGAACTATGGCTACACCTTC
CDR3 protein: CASSLAETGVNYGYTF

D gene: TRBD2
CDR3 length: 14
J gene: TRBJ2-5
V gene: TRBV29-1
clone size: many
CDR3 DNA: TGCAGCGTTGAAACTAGCGGGTACCAAGAGACCCAGTACTTC
CDR3 protein: CSVETSGYQETQYF

D gene: .
CDR3 length: 13
J gene: TRBJ2-3
V gene: TRBV14
clone size: .
CDR3 DNA: TGTGCCAGCAGCCAAGACCACACAGATACGCAGTATTTT
CDR3 protein: CASSQDHTDTQYF

D gene: .
CDR3 length: 15
J gene: TRBJ2-7
V gene: TRBV7-2
clone size: .
CDR3 DNA: TGTGCCAGCAGCTTAGGCGGTTCTAACTCCTACGAGCAGTACTTC
CDR3 protein: CASSLGGSNSYEQYF

D gene: TRBD1
CDR3 length: 16
J gene: TRBJ2-1
V gene: TRBV4-3
clone size: .
CDR3 DNA: TGCGCCAGCAGCGAAGAAGGGACAGAGCCCTACAATGAGCAGTTCTTC
CDR3 protein: CASSEEGTEPYNEQFF

D gene: .
CDR3 length: 14
J gene: TRBJ2-7
V gene: TRBV7-2
clone size: few
CDR3 DNA: TGTGCCAGCAGCCCATGGGGGGACCCCTACGAGCAGTACTTC
CDR3 protein: CASSPWGDPYEQYF

D gene: TRBD1
CDR3 length: 15
J gene: TRBJ2-7
V gene: TRBV3-1
clone size: few
CDR3 DNA: TGTGCCAGCAGCCAAGATCCCGACAGGGCCTACGAGCAGTACTTC
CDR3 protein: CASSQDPDRAYEQYF

D gene: TRBD1
CDR3 length: 12
J gene: TRBJ2-5
V gene: TRBV29-1
clone size: .
CDR3 DNA: TGCAGCGTCCGGACAGGGACGGAGACCCAGTACTTC
CDR3 protein: CSVRTGTETQYF

D gene: TRBD1
CDR3 length: 12
J gene: TRBJ1-2
V gene: TRBV29-1
clone size: .
CDR3 DNA: TGCAGCGTTGATGACAGGGGGCTTGGCTACACCTTC
CDR3 protein: CSVDDRGLGYTF

D gene: TRBD2
CDR3 length: 15
J gene: TRBJ2-1
V gene: TRBV27
clone size: many
CDR3 DNA: TGTGCCAGCAGTCCAGGGACTAGCGGGAGAGATGAGCAGTTCTTC
CDR3 protein: CASSPGTSGRDEQFF

D gene: .
CDR3 length: 20
J gene: TRBJ2-7
V gene: TRBV12-2
clone size: .
CDR3 DNA: TGTGCAAGTCGCTTAGTAGTAGTACGGACTACCAAAGGGGAAACCTACGAGCAGTACTTC
CDR3 protein: CASRLVVVRTTKGETYEQYF

D gene: .
CDR3 length: 15
J gene: TRBJ2-5
V gene: TRBV18
clone size: many
CDR3 DNA: TGTGCCAGCTCACTTATAGCGAAAGGGGGAGAGACCCAGTACTTC
CDR3 protein: CASSLIAKGGETQYF

D gene: .
CDR3 length: 13
J gene: TRBJ2-3
V gene: TRBV6-2/TRBV6-3
clone size: many
CDR3 DNA: TGTGCCAGCAGTTACGGGGGCACAGATACGCAGTATTTT
CDR3 protein: CASSYGGTDTQYF

D gene: TRBD2
CDR3 length: 15
J gene: TRBJ2-2
V gene: TRBV20-1
clone size: many
CDR3 DNA: TGCAGTGCTAGAGATCTAGCGGGAGCATCCGGGGAGCTGTTTTTT
CDR3 protein: CSARDLAGASGELFF

D gene: .
CDR3 length: 15
J gene: TRBJ2-1
V gene: TRBV4-3
clone size: large
CDR3 DNA: TGCGCCAGCAGCCAATTAATTTCATCCTACAATGAGCAGTTCTTC
CDR3 protein: CASSQLISSYNEQFF

D gene: TRBD1
CDR3 length: 15
J gene: TRBJ1-2
V gene: TRBV9
clone size: .
CDR3 DNA: TGTGCCAGCAGCACAGGAGGGACAGGGTCCTATGGCTACACCTTC
CDR3 protein: CASSTGGTGSYGYTF

D gene: .
CDR3 length: 14
J gene: TRBJ2-5
V gene: TRBV27
clone size: few
CDR3 DNA: TGTGCCAGCAGTTTAAATGATGCCAGGGAGACCCAGTACTTC
CDR3 protein: CASSLNDARETQYF

D gene: TRBD2
CDR3 length: 14
J gene: TRBJ2-1
V gene: TRBV12-3/TRBV12-4
clone size: many
CDR3 DNA: TGTGCCAGCAGGGTAGCGGGAGGGCCCCCTGAGCAGTTCTTC
CDR3 protein: CASRVAGGPPEQFF

D gene: .
CDR3 length: 14
J gene: TRBJ2-7
V gene: TRBV12-3/TRBV12-4
clone size: few
CDR3 DNA: TGTGCCAGCACCCTAGGGGTTTCCTCCCACGAGCAGTACTTC
CDR3 protein: CASTLGVSSHEQYF

D gene: .
CDR3 length: 15
J gene: TRBJ2-1
V gene: TRBV20-1
clone size: many
CDR3 DNA: TGCAGTGCTAGCCATACGGTCATGGGAGGCAATGAGCAGTTCTTC
CDR3 protein: CSASHTVMGGNEQFF

D gene: .
CDR3 length: 14
J gene: TRBJ1-3
V gene: TRBV7-2
clone size: .
CDR3 DNA: TGTGCCAACAGCTTGGGCACCTCTGGAAACACCATATATTTT
CDR3 protein: CANSLGTSGNTIYF

D gene: TRBD1
CDR3 length: 15
J gene: TRBJ2-2
V gene: TRBV7-2
clone size: .
CDR3 DNA: TGTGCCAGCAGCTCGATGGGGACAGTCACCGGGGAGCTGTTTTTT
CDR3 protein: CASSSMGTVTGELFF